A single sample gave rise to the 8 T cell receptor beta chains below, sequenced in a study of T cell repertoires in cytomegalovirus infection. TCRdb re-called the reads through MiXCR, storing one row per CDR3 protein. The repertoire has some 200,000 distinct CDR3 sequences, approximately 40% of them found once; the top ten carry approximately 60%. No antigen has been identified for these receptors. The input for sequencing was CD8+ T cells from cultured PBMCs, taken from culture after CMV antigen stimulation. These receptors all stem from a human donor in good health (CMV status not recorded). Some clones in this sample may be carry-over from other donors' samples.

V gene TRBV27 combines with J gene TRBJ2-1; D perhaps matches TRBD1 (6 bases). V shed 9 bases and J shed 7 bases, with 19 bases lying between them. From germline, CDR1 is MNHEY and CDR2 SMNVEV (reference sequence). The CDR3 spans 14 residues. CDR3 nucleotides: TGTGCCAGTAGACCGGGACATGTGGTGAATGAGCAGTTCTTC. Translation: CASRPGHVVNEQFF.

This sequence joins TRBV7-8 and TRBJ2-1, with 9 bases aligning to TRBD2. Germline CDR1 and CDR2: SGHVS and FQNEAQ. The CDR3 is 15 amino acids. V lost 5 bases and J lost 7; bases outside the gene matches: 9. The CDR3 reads CASSDSGSGKNEQFF. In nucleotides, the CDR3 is TGTGCCAGCAGCGATAGCGGGAGTGGAAAAAATGAGCAGTTCTTC.

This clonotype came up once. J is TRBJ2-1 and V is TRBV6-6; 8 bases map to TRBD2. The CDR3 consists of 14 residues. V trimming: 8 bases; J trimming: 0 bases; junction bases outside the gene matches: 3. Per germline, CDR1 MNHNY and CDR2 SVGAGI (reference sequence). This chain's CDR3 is CASVSGSSYNEQFF. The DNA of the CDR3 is TGTGCCAGCGTAAGCGGGAGCTCCTACAATGAGCAGTTCTTC.

The CDR3 nucleotides are TGTGCCAGCAGGGAAAAAAACAGGGGCCCGCAAACAGATACGCAGTATTTT. The encoded protein is CASREKNRGPQTDTQYF. V and J are TRBV2 and TRBJ2-3; the match to TRBD1 covers 7 bases. This CDR3 region has 17 residues. Germline V lookup: CDR1 SNHLY, CDR2 FYNNEI. With 6 bases clipped from V and 3 bases from J, the junction kept 15 bases outside the gene matches.

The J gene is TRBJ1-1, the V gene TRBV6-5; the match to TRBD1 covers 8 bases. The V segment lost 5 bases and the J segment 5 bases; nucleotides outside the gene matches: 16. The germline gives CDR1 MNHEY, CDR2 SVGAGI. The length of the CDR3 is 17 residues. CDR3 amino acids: CASSRSTIRGRRTEAFF. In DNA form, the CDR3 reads TGTGCCAGCAGTCGTTCAACAATCAGGGGGCGGAGGACTGAAGCTTTCTTT.

CDR3 region: CASSGGLNTGELFF. As DNA, the CDR3 is TGTGCCAGCAGCGGGGGACTTAACACCGGGGAGCTGTTTTTT. V usage is TRBV7-9 and J usage is TRBJ2-2; D may be TRBD2 (6 bases). Trimming took 5 bases from V and 2 from J, leaving 9 bases between them. Germline V CDR1 and CDR2: SEHNR, FQNEAQ (reference sequence). The CDR3 length is 14 residues.

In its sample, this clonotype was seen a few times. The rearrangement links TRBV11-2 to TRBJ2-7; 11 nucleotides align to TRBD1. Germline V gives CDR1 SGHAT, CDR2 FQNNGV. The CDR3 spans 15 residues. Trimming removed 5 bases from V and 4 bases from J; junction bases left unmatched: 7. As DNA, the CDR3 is TGTGCCAGCAGCGCTGGACAGGGGGCGCGGTACGAGCAGTACTTC. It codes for CASSAGQGARYEQYF.

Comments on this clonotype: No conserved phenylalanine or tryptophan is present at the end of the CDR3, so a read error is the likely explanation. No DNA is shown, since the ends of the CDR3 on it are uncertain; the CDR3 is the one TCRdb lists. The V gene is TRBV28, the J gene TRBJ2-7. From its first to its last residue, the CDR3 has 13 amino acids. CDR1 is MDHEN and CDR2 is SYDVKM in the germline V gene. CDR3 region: CASSLGTPYVQCY.